This TCR beta chain was sequenced for a study of graft-versus-host responses after intestinal transplantation. In the study overall: The study gave all recipients anti-thymocyte globulin induction, then tacrolimus and steroids for about 3 years.

Data came from immunoSEQ multiplex PCR; TCRdb stores just in-frame clones and leaves some out. This table has 85,000 to 100,000 clones, about 93% appearing once. As regards this clone: Its cognate antigen is unknown.

General study points: There was an association between peak levels of circulating GvH clones and early post-transplant HvG declines.

The CDR3 loop spans 14 amino acids. Germline V gene lookup returns CDR1 SGDLS and CDR2 YYNGEE. Trimming shortened V by 7 bases and J by 4 bases, and 15 bases separated the two germline ends. The starting material was unstimulated CD8+ T cells sorted from spleen or lymph node cells, obtained before intestinal transplant. V gene TRBV9 combines with J gene TRBJ2-1; possibly TRBD1 for D (6 bases). The source is a human donor who received an intestinal transplant. The DNA of the CDR3 is TGTGCCAGCCAGGACAGTCGGACTTACAATGAGCAGTTCTTC. It specifies CASQDSRTYNEQFF. Variable domain in full (rest from reference TRBV9 and TRBJ2-1): DSGVTQTPKHLITATGQRVTLRCSPRSGDLSVYWYQQSLDQGLQFLIQYYNGEERAKGNILERFSAQQFPDLHSELNLSSLELGDSALYFCASQDSRTYNEQFFGPGTRLTVL.